This entry concerns a single T cell receptor beta chain. Its target antigen remains unknown. Per-base qualities were not stored, and no clone one base away is much larger. The CDR3 regions of human TCRbeta chains were analyzed by immunosequencing. The published analysis was carried out like this. TCRs in the repertoires were compared against a reference library of SARS-CoV-2-specific TCRs that had been generated with the MIRA antigen-specificity platform. Breadth meant the fraction of unique TCRs that were SARS-CoV-2-associated, whereas depth meant the fraction of total T cells that were SARS-CoV-2-associated. Using the MIRA data, each spike-specific TCR was mapped to the spike region that the TCR reacts to and placed in a CD4 or CD8 class. Log10-transformed breadth and depth values were compared by one-way ANOVA with Sidak's multiple comparisons tests. TCRdb stores this immuneACCESS table with in-frame sequences only. Part of the clones is absent; in the studies checked, under half of the shortfall reflects unresolved V genes, and no reason is known for the rest. V and J calls and clone size are those listed in that table; D and trimming were worked out from the DNA. The sample table lists roughly 120,000 clones, 80% to 95% of them with a count of one. The ten top clones hold 13% to 15% of the sample.

This sample's time point label indicates: baseline before first vaccination. Vaccinee samples came from UK trials COV001 and COV002, including a single-blind randomized controlled phase 2/3 trial of AZD1222 (ChAdOx1 nCoV-19) in healthy adults. For TCRbeta chain sequencing, PBMC samples were collected from trial participants at day 0 and at day 28 after the second dose. From a lookup of the germline V gene, CDR1 and CDR2 are MGHRA and YSYEKL. The germline V and J ends show losses of 1 base and 4 bases respectively, and no gene match explains 4 bases of the junction. The cysteine opens and the phenylalanine closes a CDR3 of 14 amino acids. Only CDR3 DNA remains: 42 bases, in frame from the first base. The data were taken from a study of T cell responses to AZD1222 COVID-19 vaccine (TCRdb year 2021). Study-level background: AZD1222 recipients whose second dose came at about 4 weeks and those whose second dose came at about 12 weeks were combined into one group, since spike-specific TCR depth and breadth did not differ between the two schedules. A total of 233 trial participants underwent TCR sequencing, of whom about 210 received two doses of AZD1222 and some 26 received two doses of the MenACWY control vaccine. Trial participants were enrolled by age into 18-55, 56-69 and 70-plus year subgroups, with 148, 28 and 57 TCR-sequenced participants respectively. General study outcomes and caveats: The 56-69-year group was small, and its depth increase did not reach significance, likely because of low power. A significant rise in spike-specific TCR breadth and depth was observed after two AZD1222 doses relative to day 0 and relative to MenACWY recipients. Because no day 14 peak-response samples were available, repertoires were characterized only after the peak T cell response. Participants were mostly white British and included more females than males, and it was suggested by the authors that clonal diversity may have been underestimated. Only five to seven AZD1222 recipients were SARS-CoV-2 seropositive at baseline, limiting conclusions about previously exposed vaccinees. Vaccine-associated CD4 TCRs spanned the whole spike protein, with dominant responses in regions 160-218 and 743-854. Epitopes outside the regions mutated in the B.1.351 and B.1.1.7 variants were reportedly recognized by nearly half of the unique spike-specific TCRs.

The chain uses TRBV4-1 and TRBJ2-7, with TRBD1 identical over 7 junction bases. This specimen was peripheral blood, taken on day 0 of AZD1222 vaccination. The source of this sequence is an adult in good health. The nucleotides are TGCGCCAGCAGCCAAGGAGAGACAGGGTACGAGCAGTACTTC. Its amino acids are CASSQGETGYEQYF.